These 15 T cell receptor beta chains originate from one sample sequenced in a study of blood T cell repertoires in COVID-19. The table came from immunoSEQ multiplex PCR; TCRdb's copy has only in-frame clones and leaves some out. The data hold roughly 130,000 clones, with under 95% observed a single time. The specimen sequenced was peripheral blood. The source is a man aged 50 or older with active COVID-19.

V usage is TRBV12-5 and J usage is TRBJ1-1, with D uncertain. In germline, CDR1 is LGHNT, CDR2 FRNRAP. This CDR3 spans 13 amino acids. V lost 1 base, J lost 1 base, and 4 bases lay in between. The CDR3 nucleotides read TGTGCTAGTGGTTTGGCGGGGAACACTGAAGCTTTCTTT. This sequence encodes CASGLAGNTEAFF.

This chain links TRBV7-2 with TRBJ1-4; 9 bases map to TRBD1. With V trimmed by 5 bases and J by 10 bases, 8 bases remained unmatched. The germline gives CDR1 SGHTA, CDR2 FQGNSA. The CDR3 totals 14 residues. The DNA of the CDR3 is TGTGCCAGCAGCCTCACAGGGGGCGAGCGAAAACTGTTTTTT. As protein: CASSLTGGERKLFF.

The V call is TRBV15, the J call TRBJ2-2; maybe TRBD1 (5 bases). V lost 4 bases, J lost 0 bases, and 9 bases lay in between. The CDR3 length is 15 residues. Germline V lookup: CDR1 LNHNV, CDR2 YYDKDF (reference sequence). The CDR3 DNA reads TGTGCCACCAGCAAGGGCAGGGCGAACACCGGGGAGCTGTTTTTT. Translation: CATSKGRANTGELFF.

This chain uses TRBV6-5 with TRBJ1-1; 9 bases are a match to TRBD1. Germline V gene lookup returns CDR1 MNHEY and CDR2 SVGAGI. V shed 2 bases, J shed 6 bases, and the junction held 4 bases outside the gene matches. This CDR3 spans 14 amino acids. CDR3 region: CASSYDRGGPEAFF. The CDR3 nucleotides are TGTGCCAGCAGTTACGACAGGGGGGGCCCTGAAGCTTTCTTT.

The V call is TRBV11-2, the J call TRBJ2-1; no reliable D call. The CDR3 loop spans 16 amino acids. Germline CDR1 reads SGHAT; CDR2 reads FQNNGV. The ends were cut back, 1 base at V and 6 bases at J, with 16 bases in the middle. This CDR3 reads CASSLVKGVIGNEQFF. CDR3 bases: TGTGCCAGCAGCTTAGTAAAAGGAGTGATTGGCAATGAGCAGTTCTTC.

The rearrangement links TRBV19 to TRBJ2-1, with 14 bases lining up with TRBD2. Unmatched junction bases numbered 5, after V lost 3 bases and J lost 10 bases. The CDR3 loop spans 15 amino acids. Germline V gene lookup returns CDR1 LNHDA and CDR2 SQIVND (reference sequence). CDR3 nucleotides: TGTGCCAGTAGTATGGGGACTAGCGGGAGTAACGAGCAGTTCTTC. This sequence encodes CASSMGTSGSNEQFF.

V gene TRBV5-1 combines with J gene TRBJ1-5; possible D gene TRBD1, 5 bases. Trimming removed 4 bases at V and 10 bases at J, with 18 bases between. The CDR3 has 14 amino acids. In germline, CDR1 is SGHRS, CDR2 YFSETQ. The CDR3, as DNA: TGCGCCAGCAGCCCTAGGGGTCCGGACCAACCCCAGCATTTT. It is translated as CASSPRGPDQPQHF.

A few counts support this clone. The rearrangement joins TRBV3-1 (or the pseudogene TRBV3-2) to TRBJ1-5, with a tentative D call TRBD1 (5 bases). The germline gives CDR1 LGHDT, CDR2 YNNKEL (reference sequence). Trimming took 0 bases from V and 7 from J, leaving 13 bases between them. CDR3 size: 15 residues. The chain's CDR3 is CASSQEFRANQPQHF. The CDR3 DNA is TGTGCCAGCAGCCAAGAATTCAGGGCCAACCAGCCCCAGCATTTT.

This chain uses TRBV3-1 (or the pseudogene TRBV3-2) with TRBJ2-1, with D perhaps TRBD2 (5 bases). With 7 bases removed from V and 6 bases from J, the gap between germline ends came to 16 bases. From germline, CDR1 is LGHDT and CDR2 YNNKEL (reference sequence). This CDR3 region has 14 residues. The CDR3 DNA sequence: TGTGCCAGCACCCCTAGCCCCGTGGGCAATGAGCAGTTCTTC. This translates into CASTPSPVGNEQFF.

The chain employs TRBV10-3 and TRBJ1-3; maybe TRBD1 (6 bases). CDR3 length: 15 amino acids. V lost 6 bases to trimming and J lost 4 bases, with 16 bases between them. Germline-derived CDR1 and CDR2 are ENHRY and SYGVKD. Written as DNA, the CDR3 is TGTGCCATCAGAACCGACAGGAGAGTAGGAAACACCATATATTTT. Translating gives CAIRTDRRVGNTIYF.

The rearrangement uses TRBV6-2 or TRBV6-3 and TRBJ2-1, with D maybe TRBD2 (5 bases). This CDR3 spans 13 amino acids. CDR1 and CDR2 (germline): MNHEY, SVGEGT. V shed 5 bases and J shed 0 bases, with 5 bases lying between them. CDR3 sequence (DNA): TGTGCCAGCAGTCGGGGCTCCTACAATGAGCAGTTCTTC. Its protein is CASSRGSYNEQFF.

The chain carries TRBV27 and TRBJ2-5; TRBD2 aligns across 9 bases. The CDR3 covers 16 residues. Germline-derived CDR1 and CDR2 are MNHEY and SMNVEV (reference sequence). V dropped 5 bases and J dropped 1; count of bases not matched to a gene: 8. CDR3 sequence (DNA): TGTGCCAGCAGTCCCCGTCTAGCGGGATCCCAAGAGACCCAGTACTTC. Protein: CASSPRLAGSQETQYF.

This chain links TRBV19 with TRBJ2-1, with TRBD1 matching over 11 bases. Looked up from germline, CDR1 is LNHDA and CDR2 is SQIVND (reference sequence). This CDR3 comprises 14 residues. V shed 6 bases and J 7 bases; nucleotides not matched to a gene: 5. In nucleotides, the CDR3 is TGTGCCAGTAGCGGACAGGGGGCTAGGAATGAGCAGTTCTTC. As protein: CASSGQGARNEQFF.

In this sample, this clone turned up a few times. The J gene is TRBJ2-7, the V gene TRBV7-9; D may be TRBD2 (5 bases). Germline V gene data show CDR1 as SEHNR and CDR2 as FQNEAQ (reference sequence). V was pared by 4 bases and J by 6 bases, with 25 bases between. CDR3 length: 17 amino acids. The CDR3 loop reads CASSSHRSDFTGSEQYF. CDR3 DNA sequence: TGTGCCAGCAGCTCTCATCGCTCGGACTTCACGGGCAGCGAGCAGTACTTC.

Only a few counts were recorded for this clone. The gene calls are TRBV14 and TRBJ2-1, with 8 bases that match TRBD2. This CDR3 is built from 17 residues. V was clipped by 4 bases and J by 2 bases; unmatched bases: 10. CDR1 and CDR2 (germline): SGHDN, FVKESK. This CDR3 is CASSPIPGTRTYNEQFF. The CDR3 DNA follows: TGTGCCAGCAGCCCCATTCCCGGGACTAGGACCTACAATGAGCAGTTCTTC.